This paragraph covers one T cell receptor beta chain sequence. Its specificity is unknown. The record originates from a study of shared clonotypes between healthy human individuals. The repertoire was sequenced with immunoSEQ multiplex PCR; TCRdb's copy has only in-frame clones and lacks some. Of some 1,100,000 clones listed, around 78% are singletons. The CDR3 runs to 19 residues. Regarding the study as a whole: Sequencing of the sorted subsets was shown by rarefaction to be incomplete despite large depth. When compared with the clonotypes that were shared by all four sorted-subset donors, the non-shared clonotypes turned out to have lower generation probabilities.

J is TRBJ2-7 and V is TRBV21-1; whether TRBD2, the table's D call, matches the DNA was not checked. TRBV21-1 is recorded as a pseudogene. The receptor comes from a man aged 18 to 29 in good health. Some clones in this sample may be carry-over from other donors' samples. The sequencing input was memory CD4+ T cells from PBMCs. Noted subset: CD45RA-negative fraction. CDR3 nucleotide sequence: TGTGCCAGCAGCCGAGCCCCGGGACTAGCGGGAGGGAGATGCTACGAGCAGTACTTC. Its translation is CASSRAPGLAGGRCYEQYF.